Listed below are T cell receptor beta chains from one sample, sequenced in a study of blood T cell repertoires in COVID-19. Repertoires were generated with immunoSEQ multiplex PCR, while TCRdb's copy carries only in-frame clones and drops some. This sample carries about 130,000 clones, approximately 82% of them seen once, and the ten largest clones take 9.5% to 10%. Source material: peripheral blood. These receptor sequences come from a middle-aged man with active or convalescent COVID-19. CDR3s include the opening cysteine and the closing phenylalanine or tryptophan. A D gene is named only where the DNA matches it firmly. Not every row has a clone size; where given, it reads once, few, many or a size class.

d_gene,v_gene,abundance,j_gene,CDR3aa,CDR3nt
-,TRBV3-1/TRBV3-2,-,TRBJ1-2,CASSQDEAGLSPYGYTF,TGTGCCAGCAGCCAAGATGAGGCGGGGCTGAGCCCTTATGGCTACACCTTC
-,TRBV5-1,-,TRBJ1-2,CASSLGQVQDGYTF,TGCGCCAGCAGCTTGGGTCAGGTACAGGATGGCTACACCTTC
TRBD2,TRBV18,-,TRBJ2-3,CASSPPGLAGGTDTQYF,TGTGCCAGCTCACCCCCGGGACTAGCGGGCGGCACAGATACGCAGTATTTT
-,TRBV9,-,TRBJ1-4,CASSEGLINEKLFF,TGTGCCAGCAGCGAGGGACTTATTAATGAAAAACTGTTTTTT
-,TRBV5-6,-,TRBJ1-5,CASSLGGLFHQPQHF,TGTGCCAGCAGCTTGGGGGGGCTCTTTCATCAGCCCCAGCATTTT
TRBD2,TRBV30,-,TRBJ2-1,CAWRASGGYNEQFF,TGTGCCTGGAGGGCTAGCGGGGGGTACAATGAGCAGTTCTTC
TRBD1,TRBV14,-,TRBJ1-1,CASSQDIGGTGGWTEAFF,TGTGCCAGCAGCCAAGATATCGGAGGGACAGGGGGGTGGACTGAAGCTTTCTTT
TRBD1,TRBV24-1,-,TRBJ1-3,CATSQTGQAGGNTIYF,TGTGCCACCAGTCAAACTGGACAGGCCGGTGGAAACACCATATATTTT
TRBD2,TRBV7-2,-,TRBJ2-3,CASSWGLAGGADTQYF,TGTGCCAGCAGCTGGGGACTAGCGGGGGGTGCGGATACGCAGTATTTT
TRBD1,TRBV5-1,-,TRBJ2-7,CASSLVGTGGYEQYF,TGCGCCAGCAGCTTGGTGGGGACAGGGGGCTACGAGCAGTACTTC
-,TRBV13,-,TRBJ1-3,CASSLQALRGNTIYF,TGTGCCAGCAGCTTACAGGCCTTGCGCGGAAACACCATATATTTT
-,TRBV7-9,-,TRBJ2-1,CASSLSRGREYDEQFF,TGTGCCAGCAGCTTATCACGGGGTAGGGAGTACGATGAGCAGTTCTTC
TRBD2,TRBV20-1,-,TRBJ2-7,CSASSGGSSDEQYF,TGCAGTGCTAGTTCGGGGGGGTCTTCTGACGAGCAGTACTTC
-,TRBV10-3,-,TRBJ1-1,CAISVAGMNTEAFF,TGTGCCATCAGTGTTGCAGGAATGAACACTGAAGCTTTCTTT
-,TRBV18,-,TRBJ1-1,CASSPTTDTEAFF,TGTGCCAGCTCACCGACGACAGACACTGAAGCTTTCTTT
-,TRBV19,-,TRBJ2-7,CASSRGDVNEQYF,TGTGCCAGTAGTAGGGGGGACGTGAACGAGCAGTACTTC
TRBD1,TRBV15,-,TRBJ2-2,CATRTGWDTGELFF,TGTGCCACCCGGACAGGGTGGGACACCGGGGAGCTGTTTTTT
-,TRBV10-3,-,TRBJ2-5,CAIGSGTPEETQYF,TGTGCCATCGGTTCCGGGACACCGGAAGAGACCCAGTACTTC
-,TRBV2,-,TRBJ1-5,CASSEAGRGQPQHF,TGTGCCAGCAGTGAGGCGGGAAGGGGTCAGCCCCAGCATTTT
TRBD2,TRBV6-6,few,TRBJ2-3,CASSMGLAGGPDTQYF,TGTGCCAGCAGTATGGGACTAGCGGGGGGGCCAGATACGCAGTATTTT
-,TRBV27,-,TRBJ2-7,CASSLWDSAEQYF,TGTGCCAGCAGTTTATGGGATAGCGCCGAGCAGTACTTC
-,TRBV6-5,-,TRBJ1-1,CASSRDPTGQTEAFF,TGTGCCAGCAGCAGAGACCCGACAGGACAGACTGAAGCTTTCTTT
-,TRBV27,-,TRBJ2-4,CASSPQRSLGKNIQYF,TGTGCCAGCAGTCCCCAGCGGTCCCTTGGCAAAAACATTCAGTACTTC
-,TRBV6-5,-,TRBJ1-2,CASSYSITGREGYTF,TGTGCCAGCAGTTACTCGATCACAGGGAGGGAAGGCTACACCTTC
-,TRBV7-3,-,TRBJ2-1,CASSLRGTYNEQFF,TGTGCCAGCAGCTTAAGGGGGACATACAATGAGCAGTTCTTC
TRBD1,TRBV4-2,once,TRBJ2-2,CASRSPGQGYTGELFF,TGTGCCAGCAGATCTCCGGGACAGGGCTACACCGGGGAGCTGTTTTTT
-,TRBV29-1,-,TRBJ2-1,CSVQGGLSYNEQFF,TGCAGCGTTCAAGGGGGACTAAGTTACAATGAGCAGTTCTTC
TRBD1,TRBV6-5,few,TRBJ1-6,CASSYSGQRFSPLHF,TGTGCCAGCAGTTACTCGGGACAGAGGTTCTCACCCCTCCACTTT
-,TRBV25-1,-,TRBJ1-5,CASSDPRGMTQHF,TGTGCCAGCAGCGATCCTCGGGGGATGACCCAGCATTTT
-,TRBV5-5,few,TRBJ1-4,CASSGRGQANEKLFF,TGTGCCAGCAGCGGGAGGGGTCAAGCTAATGAAAAACTGTTTTTT
TRBD2,TRBV5-4,-,TRBJ2-2,CASSSGGLAGTGELFF,TGTGCCAGCAGCTCTGGAGGACTAGCGGGGACCGGGGAGCTGTTTTTT
TRBD2,TRBV3-1/TRBV3-2,-,TRBJ2-3,CASSHNSGGAGTDTQYF,TGTGCCAGCAGCCATAATAGCGGGGGGGCCGGCACAGATACGCAGTATTTT
TRBD1,TRBV12-5,-,TRBJ1-1,CASGPGGGGYTEAFF,TGTGCTAGTGGCCCAGGGGGCGGTGGGTACACTGAAGCTTTCTTT
-,TRBV6-5,-,TRBJ2-7,CASSYRSVQGNEQYF,TGTGCCAGCAGTTATCGTAGTGTACAGGGCAACGAGCAGTACTTC
TRBD1,TRBV6-5,-,TRBJ2-7,CASSYQGQGPYEQYF,TGTGCCAGCAGTTACCAGGGACAGGGCCCCTACGAGCAGTACTTC
-,TRBV6-5,-,TRBJ1-6,CASRQGSAPLHF,TGTGCCAGCAGACAGGGCTCGGCACCCCTCCACTTT
-,TRBV9,-,TRBJ2-5,CASSPRGEETQYF,TGTGCCAGCAGCCCTCGGGGTGAGGAGACCCAGTACTTC
TRBD1,TRBV6-2/TRBV6-3,-,TRBJ1-6,CASSYSGRTGLISPLHF,TGTGCCAGCAGTTACTCGGGGCGGACAGGGTTGATTTCACCCCTCCACTTT
TRBD1,TRBV27,-,TRBJ2-1,CASSTRTGGTWEQFF,TGTGCCAGCAGTACCAGGACAGGGGGCACTTGGGAGCAGTTCTTC
-,TRBV6-2/TRBV6-3,-,TRBJ2-1,CASSYPGVPALQFF,TGTGCCAGCAGTTACCCAGGTGTCCCGGCGTTGCAGTTCTTC
-,TRBV5-5,-,TRBJ1-1,CASSALEGQYPEAFF,TGTGCCAGCAGCGCGCTGGAGGGGCAGTACCCTGAAGCTTTCTTT
TRBD2,TRBV5-1,-,TRBJ2-2,CASSRLAGDTGELFF,TGCGCCAGCAGCCGCTTAGCGGGGGACACCGGGGAGCTGTTTTTT
-,TRBV3-1/TRBV3-2,-,TRBJ1-6,CASRRVSDSPLHF,TGTGCCAGCCGCAGGGTATCGGATTCACCCCTCCACTTT
-,TRBV6-2/TRBV6-3,once,TRBJ1-2,CASSYGRTNLEGYTF,TGTGCCAGCAGTTACGGTCGCACTAATCTAGAGGGCTACACCTTC
TRBD1,TRBV19,-,TRBJ1-5,CASRETGLYQPQHF,TGTGCCAGTAGGGAGACAGGGCTCTATCAGCCCCAGCATTTT
-,TRBV7-3,-,TRBJ1-3,CASSLTVGGSGNTIYF,TGTGCCAGCAGCCTGACTGTCGGGGGCTCTGGAAACACCATATATTTT
-,TRBV6-5,few,TRBJ1-2,CASSYSVAGVGYTF,TGTGCCAGCAGTTACTCTGTCGCAGGGGTTGGCTACACCTTC
-,TRBV10-1,-,TRBJ2-5,CASSSPYQGQETQYF,TGCGCCAGCAGTTCCCCCTACCAGGGCCAAGAGACCCAGTACTTC
-,TRBV5-1,-,TRBJ2-7,CASSLFWYRAIVQYF,TGCGCCAGCAGCTTGTTTTGGTACAGGGCCATCGTGCAGTACTTC
TRBD1,TRBV6-2/TRBV6-3,once,TRBJ2-7,CASSHGGQGSYEQYF,TGTGCCAGCAGTCATGGGGGACAGGGGTCCTACGAGCAGTACTTC
-,TRBV6-2/TRBV6-3,-,TRBJ1-2,CASSYSTGLGYTF,TGTGCCAGCAGTTACTCGACAGGTCTCGGCTACACCTTC
TRBD1,TRBV7-9,few,TRBJ2-5,CASSLSGTGIQETQYF,TGTGCCAGCAGCCTTTCCGGGACAGGAATTCAAGAGACCCAGTACTTC
-,TRBV21-1,-,TRBJ2-3,CASSEPGGLSTDTQYF,TGTGCCAGCAGCGAACCGGGGGGGCTTAGCACAGATACGCAGTATTTT
-,TRBV5-1,-,TRBJ1-4,CASSLDREKLFF,TGCGCCAGCAGCTTGGACAGGGAGAAACTGTTTTTT
TRBD1,TRBV30,-,TRBJ1-2,CAWGGQGAYYGYTF,TGTGCCTGGGGCGGACAGGGGGCGTACTATGGCTACACCTTC
-,TRBV15,-,TRBJ2-4,CATSAEPRAKNIQYF,TGTGCCACCAGCGCCGAACCGAGGGCCAAAAACATTCAGTACTTC
-,TRBV30,-,TRBJ1-6,CAWSATGRADNSPLHF,TGTGCCTGGAGTGCTACAGGGAGGGCTGATAATTCACCCCTCCACTTT
-,TRBV5-6,few,TRBJ2-3,CASTLTGSGGTDTQYF,TGTGCCAGCACCCTAACAGGCTCTGGGGGCACAGATACGCAGTATTTT
-,TRBV11-2,-,TRBJ2-5,CASSFGSAQETQYF,TGTGCCAGCAGCTTTGGTAGCGCACAAGAGACCCAGTACTTC
-,TRBV11-3,-,TRBJ1-3,CASSLDKSLRGFSGNTIYF,TGTGCCAGCAGCTTAGATAAAAGCCTTCGAGGGTTCTCTGGAAACACCATATATTTT